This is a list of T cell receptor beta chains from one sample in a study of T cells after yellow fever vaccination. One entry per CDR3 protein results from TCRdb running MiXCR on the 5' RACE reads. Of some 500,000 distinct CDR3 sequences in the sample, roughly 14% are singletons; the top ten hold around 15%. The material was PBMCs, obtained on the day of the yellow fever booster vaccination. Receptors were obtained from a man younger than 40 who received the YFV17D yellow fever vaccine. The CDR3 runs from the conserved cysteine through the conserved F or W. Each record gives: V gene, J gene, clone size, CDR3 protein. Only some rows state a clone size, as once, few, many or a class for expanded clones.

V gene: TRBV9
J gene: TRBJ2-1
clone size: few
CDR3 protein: CASSKTRVLRSNEQFF

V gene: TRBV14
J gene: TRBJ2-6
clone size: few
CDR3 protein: CASSQRFSGANVLTF

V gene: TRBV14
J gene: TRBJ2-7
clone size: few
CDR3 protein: CASSPYSGQGFEQYF

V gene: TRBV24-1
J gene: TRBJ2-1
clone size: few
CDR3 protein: CATSDIGPRTHEQFF

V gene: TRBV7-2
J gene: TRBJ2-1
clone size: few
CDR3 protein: CASSLARIYNEQFF

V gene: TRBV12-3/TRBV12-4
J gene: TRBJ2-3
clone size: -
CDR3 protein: CASTPGGVKDTQYF

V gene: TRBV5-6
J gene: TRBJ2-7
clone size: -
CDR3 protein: CASSYLGFYEQYF

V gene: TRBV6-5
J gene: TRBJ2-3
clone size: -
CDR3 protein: CASSFHDSPGTDTQYF

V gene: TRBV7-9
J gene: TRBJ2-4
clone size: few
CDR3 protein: CASSAAVAKNIQYF

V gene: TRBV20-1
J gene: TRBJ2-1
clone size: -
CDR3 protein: CSALPFYNEQFF

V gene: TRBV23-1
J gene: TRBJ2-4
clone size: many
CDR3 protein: CASRGFYWAKNIQYF

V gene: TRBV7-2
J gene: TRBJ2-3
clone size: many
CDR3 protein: CAASRQGGTDTQYF

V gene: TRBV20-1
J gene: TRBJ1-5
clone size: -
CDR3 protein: CSARAGGDWGNQPQHF

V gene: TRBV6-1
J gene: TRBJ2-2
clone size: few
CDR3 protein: CASGGRQMNTGELFF

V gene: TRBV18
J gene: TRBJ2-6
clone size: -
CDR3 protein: CASSQSLGPPGANVLTF

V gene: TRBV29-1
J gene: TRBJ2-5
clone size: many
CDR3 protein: CSVDLWGSETQYF

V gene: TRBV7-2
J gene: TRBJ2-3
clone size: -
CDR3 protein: CASSISSSTDTQYF

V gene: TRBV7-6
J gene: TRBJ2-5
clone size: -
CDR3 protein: CASSLAGTRTETQYF

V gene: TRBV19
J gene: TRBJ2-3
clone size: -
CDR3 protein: CASSYERLAVTSTDTQYF

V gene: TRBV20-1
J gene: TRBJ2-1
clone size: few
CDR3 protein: CSARDAGGRGIGQFF

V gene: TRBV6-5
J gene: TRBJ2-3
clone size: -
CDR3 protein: CASSYLYTGGPDTQYF

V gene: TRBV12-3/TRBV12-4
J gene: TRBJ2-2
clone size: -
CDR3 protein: CASSIGTSGNTGELFF

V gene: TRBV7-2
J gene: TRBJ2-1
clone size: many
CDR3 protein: CASSKGLARNEQFF

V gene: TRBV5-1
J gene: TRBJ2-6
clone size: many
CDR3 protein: CASSSGTSGSGANVLTF

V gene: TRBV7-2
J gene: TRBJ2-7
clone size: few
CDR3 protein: CASGTGGDYEQYF

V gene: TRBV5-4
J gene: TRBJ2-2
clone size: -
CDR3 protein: CASSSGLAGGPDTGELFF

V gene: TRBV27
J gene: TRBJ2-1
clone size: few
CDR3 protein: CASSIGTGNEQFF

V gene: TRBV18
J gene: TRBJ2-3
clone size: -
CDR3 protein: CATASGPSTDTQYF

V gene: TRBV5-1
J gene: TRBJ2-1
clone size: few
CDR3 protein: CASSYTSGAYNEQFF

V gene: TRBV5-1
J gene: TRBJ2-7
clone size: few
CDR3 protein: CASSTDRVGAYEQYF

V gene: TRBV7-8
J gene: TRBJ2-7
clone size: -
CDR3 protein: CASTPSSAPYEQYF

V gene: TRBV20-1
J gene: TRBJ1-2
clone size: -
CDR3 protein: CSARVGTGYTF

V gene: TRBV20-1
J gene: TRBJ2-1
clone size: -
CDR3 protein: CSAPDPRPEFNNEQFF

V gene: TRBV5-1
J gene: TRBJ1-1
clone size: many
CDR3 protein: CASSRDRGSLNTEAFF

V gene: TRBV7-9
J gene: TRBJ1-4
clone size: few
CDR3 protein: CASSLAGLTNTEKLFF

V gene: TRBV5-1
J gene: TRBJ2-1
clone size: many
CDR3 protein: CASSLGGKQFF

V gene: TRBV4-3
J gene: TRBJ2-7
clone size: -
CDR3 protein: CASSQELVGDSPYEQYF

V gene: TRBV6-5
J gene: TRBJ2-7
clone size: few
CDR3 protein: CASSYARGEQYF

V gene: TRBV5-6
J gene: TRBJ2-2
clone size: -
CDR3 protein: CASRRGVSTGELFF

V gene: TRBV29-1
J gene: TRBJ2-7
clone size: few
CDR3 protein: CSVVGTTYEQYF

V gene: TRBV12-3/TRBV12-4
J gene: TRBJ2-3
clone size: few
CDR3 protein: CASSKRPGGDTDTQYF

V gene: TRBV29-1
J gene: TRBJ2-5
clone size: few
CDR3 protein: CSVLTGGKETQYF

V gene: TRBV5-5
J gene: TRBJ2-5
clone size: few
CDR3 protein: CASSLITGAGQETQYF

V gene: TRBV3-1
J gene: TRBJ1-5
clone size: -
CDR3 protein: CASSQGEGENQPQHF

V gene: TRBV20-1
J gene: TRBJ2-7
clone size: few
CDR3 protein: CSARSLTAYEQYF

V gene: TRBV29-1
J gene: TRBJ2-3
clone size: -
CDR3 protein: CSAEGGSTDTQYF

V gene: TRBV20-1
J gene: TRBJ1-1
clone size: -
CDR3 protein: CSASSTGDTEAFF

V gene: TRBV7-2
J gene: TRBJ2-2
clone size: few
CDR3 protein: CASSTGGYGELFF

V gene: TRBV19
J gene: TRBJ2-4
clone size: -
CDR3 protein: CASSGGLAKNIQYF

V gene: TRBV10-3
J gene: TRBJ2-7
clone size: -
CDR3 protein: CAISESVEAYEQYF

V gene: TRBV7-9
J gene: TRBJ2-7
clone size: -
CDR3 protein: CASSGRVSPYEQYF